These T cell receptor beta chains were read from a single sample in a study of blood T cell repertoires in COVID-19. Method: immunoSEQ multiplex PCR; TCRdb's copy keeps in-frame clones and lacks some. The repertoire holds roughly 110,000 clones, around nine tenths seen once, with less than 1.5% in the top ten. The sample comprised peripheral blood. The source of these receptors is a woman aged 30 to 39 with acute or convalescent COVID-19. Each CDR3 is given with its conserved first and last residue. Each record gives: J gene, D gene, clone size, CDR3 length, V gene, CDR3 DNA, CDR3 protein. The D gene is left open where the match is weak. Clone size is given for some rows only: seen once, a few or many times, or a class if the clone is expanded.

TRBJ2-3 TRBD1 NA 16 TRBV5-6 TGTGCCAGCAGCTTGTTTCGGGACAGGGGCCCAGATACGCAGTATTTT CASSLFRDRGPDTQYF
TRBJ2-1 TRBD2 NA 19 TRBV18 TGTGCCAGCTCCCGATCCGGGACTAGCGGGGCGATCTCCTACAATGAGCAGTTCTTC CASSRSGTSGAISYNEQFF
TRBJ2-1 NA NA 16 TRBV3-1/TRBV3-2 TGTGCCAGCAGCCAAGATCTCCGACTAGTGGTCGATGAGCAGTTCTTC CASSQDLRLVVDEQFF
TRBJ1-5 TRBD1 NA 14 TRBV15 TGTGCCACCAGCAAAAGACAGGGGGCCCAGCCCCAGCATTTT CATSKRQGAQPQHF
TRBJ1-1 NA NA 14 TRBV20-1 TGCAGTGCTAGTCTCCCTCTCTTCCCTAGTGAAGCTTTCTTT CSASLPLFPSEAFF
TRBJ2-3 TRBD2 NA 17 TRBV11-3 TGTGCCAGCAGCCCGGGACTAGCGGGGGGGATGGCAGATACGCAGTATTTT CASSPGLAGGMADTQYF
TRBJ2-6 NA NA 17 TRBV5-8 TGTGCCAGCAGCTTGGGGGTTTGGGGACTTGGGGCCAACGTCCTGACTTTC CASSLGVWGLGANVLTF
TRBJ1-2 TRBD1 NA 17 TRBV3-1/TRBV3-2 TGTGCCAGCAGCGAAGATGACAGGGGGGAGTGGCGGTATGGCTACACCTTC CASSEDDRGEWRYGYTF
TRBJ2-1 TRBD1 NA 16 TRBV5-4 TGTGCCAGCAGCTTGGGGGCAGGGGGCAAGAACAATGAGCAGTTCTTC CASSLGAGGKNNEQFF
TRBJ2-2 NA NA 15 TRBV7-2 TGTGCCAGCAGCTTAGGGAACAGCTTCACCGGGGAGCTGTTTTTT CASSLGNSFTGELFF
TRBJ2-1 NA NA 16 TRBV14 TGTGCCAGCAGCCAAGCATCAGGGGCTGCCTACAATGAGCAGTTCTTC CASSQASGAAYNEQFF
TRBJ1-6 TRBD1 NA 17 TRBV18 TGTGCCAGCTCACCTCGACAGGGAGGTTCCTATAATTCACCCCTCCACTTT CASSPRQGGSYNSPLHF
TRBJ2-5 NA NA 15 TRBV5-4 TGTGCCAGCAGCTTGGACGCCGGTAACCAAGAGACCCAGTACTTC CASSLDAGNQETQYF
TRBJ2-2 NA few 12 TRBV5-4 TGTGCCAGCAGCCATGACACCGGGGAGCTGTTTTTT CASSHDTGELFF
TRBJ2-7 TRBD1 NA 16 TRBV9 TGTGCCAGCAGCGATAAAACCGGGACAGGGGCCTACGAGCAGTACTTC CASSDKTGTGAYEQYF
TRBJ1-4 TRBD1 NA 13 TRBV6-5 TGTGCCAGCAAGTCGAGGGGGCAGGAAAAACTGTTTTTT CASKSRGQEKLFF
TRBJ2-1 TRBD2 NA 16 TRBV7-8 TGTGCCAGCAGCCAAGCCCGACTAGCGGGGAACAATGAGCAGTTCTTC CASSQARLAGNNEQFF
TRBJ2-7 TRBD2 NA 18 TRBV3-1/TRBV3-2 TGTGCCAGCAGCCGCTCTCTCGGGACTAGCGGGAGTGCGGAGCGGCAGTACTTC CASSRSLGTSGSAERQYF
TRBJ1-5 TRBD1 NA 13 TRBV10-3 TGTGCCATCAGTGTAGACAGGGACCAGCCCCAGCATTTT CAISVDRDQPQHF
TRBJ2-3 NA NA 15 TRBV28 TGTGTCGTAAGGGTTGGGTCTAGCATCGCAGATACGCAGTATTTT CVVRVGSSIADTQYF
TRBJ2-1 TRBD2 NA 16 TRBV7-3 TGTGCCAGCAGCCCTGCTTTAGCGGGGGGGCGAGATGAGCAGTTCTTC CASSPALAGGRDEQFF
TRBJ2-5 NA NA 11 TRBV30 TGTGCCTGGTCGGTACAGGAGACCCAGTACTTC CAWSVQETQYF
TRBJ2-3 TRBD2 NA 16 TRBV5-1 TGCGCCAGCAGTTATTTGGCGGGAGCTAGCACAGATACGCAGTATTTT CASSYLAGASTDTQYF
TRBJ1-5 NA NA 14 TRBV27 TGTGCCAGCAGTTGGCAGGGTAGCCATCAGCCCCAGCATTTT CASSWQGSHQPQHF
TRBJ1-5 TRBD1 NA 14 TRBV7-2 TGTGCCAGCAGCTTAGACAGGGGAGGTAAGCCCCAGCATTTT CASSLDRGGKPQHF
TRBJ1-5 TRBD1 NA 15 TRBV2 TGTGCCAGCAGTGAAGCGGGACAGGGCCGTCAGCCCCAGCATTTT CASSEAGQGRQPQHF
TRBJ1-6 TRBD1 NA 14 TRBV6-2/TRBV6-3 TGTGCCAGCAGTACCGGGACAGATAATTCACCCCTCCACTTT CASSTGTDNSPLHF
TRBJ1-1 NA NA 12 TRBV29-1 TGCAGCGTTGATAGGGGATACACTGAAGCTTTCTTT CSVDRGYTEAFF
TRBJ2-7 NA NA 13 TRBV12-3/TRBV12-4 TGTGCCAGCAGTCTATTTCAACCATACGAGCAGTACTTC CASSLFQPYEQYF
TRBJ2-3 NA NA 14 TRBV5-6 TGTGCCAGCAGCTATCGACTAGTCCCAGATACGCAGTATTTT CASSYRLVPDTQYF
TRBJ2-1 NA NA 13 TRBV11-2 TGTGCCAGCGGGCGGGACAGATACAATGAGCAGTTCTTC CASGRDRYNEQFF
TRBJ2-3 NA NA 17 TRBV6-6 TGTGCCAGCAGTCAGACTAGTTGGGGGACGATCACAGATACGCAGTATTTT CASSQTSWGTITDTQYF
TRBJ2-7 TRBD2 NA 15 TRBV29-1 TGCAGCGCAGAGGTGAGCGGGAGGACAGCGTACGAGCAGTACTTC CSAEVSGRTAYEQYF
TRBJ1-4 NA NA 14 TRBV28 TGTGCCAGCAGTCCTACGGGAACTAATGAAAAACTGTTTTTT CASSPTGTNEKLFF
TRBJ2-3 TRBD1 NA 17 TRBV19 TGTGCCAGTAGTATAGCGCCGGACAGGGGCCCAGGAGGTACGCAGTATTTT CASSIAPDRGPGGTQYF
TRBJ2-7 TRBD1 NA 15 TRBV7-4 TGTGCCAGTTGGGACAGGGCCTCCTCGTCCTACGAGCAGTACTTC CASWDRASSSYEQYF
TRBJ2-7 TRBD1 NA 12 TRBV28 TGTGCCGGGGGGACAGGCGGGGACGAGCAGTACTTC CAGGTGGDEQYF
TRBJ1-2 NA NA 13 TRBV7-9 TGTGCCAGCAGCTTAGACGGGATTCGCGGCTACACCTTC CASSLDGIRGYTF
TRBJ2-7 TRBD1 NA 15 TRBV28 TGTGCCAGCAGTCCTGAGACAGGGTTCCGCTACGAGCAGTACTTC CASSPETGFRYEQYF
TRBJ2-3 TRBD2 NA 17 TRBV4-3 TGCGCCAGCAGCCCGGGACTAGCGGGAGGGCCAGGAGATACGCAGTATTTT CASSPGLAGGPGDTQYF
TRBJ1-4 NA NA 15 TRBV12-5 TGTGCTAGTGGTTTGGTATGGGCAGGGGATGAAAAACTGTTTTTT CASGLVWAGDEKLFF
TRBJ1-5 NA NA 14 TRBV7-2 TGTGCCAGCAGCTTCACAGGTAGCAATCAGCCCCAGCATTTT CASSFTGSNQPQHF
TRBJ1-1 TRBD1 NA 14 TRBV12-5 TGTGCTAGTGGATATACAGGGGCTCAGGGTGAAGCTTTCTTT CASGYTGAQGEAFF